A single sample gave rise to the 27 T cell receptor beta chains below, sequenced in a study of blood T cell repertoires in COVID-19 (dated by TCRdb to about 2020). Library preparation was by the immunoSEQ multiplex PCR assay. TCRdb holds this immuneACCESS table with in-frame rearrangements only. Some clones are missing; in checked studies, unresolved V genes explain under half, and the rest has no known cause. Present in this sample are approximately 280,000 clones, about nine tenths of which were seen just once. The ten largest clones add up to about 2% of the sample. Sequenced material: PBMCs or T cells enriched from blood (not recorded which). The source of these receptors is an older woman who had recovered from COVID-19.

The chain recombines TRBV28 with TRBJ1-5; D is ambiguous. The CDR3 is made up of 11 amino acids. Germline CDR1 and CDR2: MDHEN and SYDVKM. V shed 5 bases and J shed 9 bases, with 8 bases lying between them. This CDR3 is CASSANWPQHF. In DNA, the CDR3 is TGTGCCAGCAGTGCTAATTGGCCCCAGCATTTT.

The genes are TRBV5-1 and TRBJ2-7; D possibly corresponds to TRBD1 (6 bases). CDR1 SGHRS and CDR2 YFSETQ come from the germline V gene. This CDR3 has 13 residues. V was cut by 7 bases and J by 6 bases, with 17 bases left in between. The CDR3 is CASHSVGAGEQYF. The CDR3 nucleotides are TGCGCCAGCCATTCAGTGGGGGCGGGCGAGCAGTACTTC. The full variable domain, rest sourced from reference TRBV5-1 and TRBJ2-7, is KAGVTQTPRYLIKTRGQQVTLSCSPISGHRSVSWYQQTPGQGLQFLFEYFSETQRNKGNFPGRFSGRQFSNSRSEMNVSTLELGDSALYLCASHSVGAGEQYFGPGTRLTVT.

V gene TRBV2 combines with J gene TRBJ1-2; 8 bases align to TRBD1. The CDR3 extends over 14 amino acids. CDR1 and CDR2 from the germline V gene are SNHLY and FYNNEI. V shed 5 bases and J 5 bases; nucleotides not matched to a gene: 7. In nucleotides, the CDR3 is TGTGCCAGCAGTCAGCTTGACAGGGGATATGGCTACACCTTC. This encodes CASSQLDRGYGYTF.

This clone appeared once. The chain has TRBV5-1 and TRBJ2-7, with 9 bases aligning to TRBD1. V dropped 4 bases and J dropped 4; count of bases not matched to a gene: 6. Looked up from germline, CDR1 is SGHRS and CDR2 is YFSETQ. The CDR3 totals 14 residues. The DNA for the CDR3 is TGCGCCAGCAGCCCCGGGACAGGGCAATACGAGCAGTACTTC. This gives the protein CASSPGTGQYEQYF.

The chain couples TRBV18 to TRBJ1-2, with D possibly matching TRBD1 (5 bases). This CDR3 is built from 14 residues. Trimming pared 3 bases from V and 7 bases from J, leaving 15 bases between. Per the germline V gene, CDR1 is KGHSH and CDR2 is LQKENI. The CDR3 here is CASSPVGQGIGYTF. DNA for the CDR3: TGTGCCAGCTCACCGGTGGGGCAGGGCATTGGCTACACCTTC.

The chain combines TRBV28 with TRBJ1-1; D not resolved. V was cut by 8 bases and J by 4 bases, with 17 bases left in between. Germline CDR1 is MDHEN and CDR2 is SYDVKM. The CDR3 is 14 residues long. The CDR3 loop reads CASLARAFSTEAFF. The CDR3 DNA is TGTGCCAGCTTGGCGCGAGCGTTCAGCACTGAAGCTTTCTTT.

Turning to this clone: Other nucleotide sequences in the sample specify the same CDR3. This chain connects TRBV28 to TRBJ2-1; no firm D call. Germline CDR1 and CDR2: MDHEN and SYDVKM. The CDR3 spans 15 residues. Trimming removed 7 bases from V and 0 bases from J, with 13 bases in between. CDR3 sequence (DNA): TGTGCCAGCACCACCCCCTCGGGCTCCTACAATGAGCAGTTCTTC. This gives the protein CASTTPSGSYNEQFF. Using reference TRBV28 and TRBJ2-1 for the parts outside the CDR3, the full variable domain is DVKVTQSSRYLVKRTGEKVFLECVQDMDHENMFWYRQDPGLGLRLIYFSYDVKMKEKGDIPEGYSVSREKKERFSLILESASTNQTSMYLCASTTPSGSYNEQFFGPGTRLTVL.

As regards this clone: This sample also contains other DNA sequences that code for the same CDR3. The V gene is TRBV5-1, the J gene TRBJ1-2; D gene uncertain. The CDR3 has 13 residues. V dropped 0 bases and J dropped 4 bases, with 7 bases sitting between them. Germline assignment: CDR1 SGHRS and CDR2 YFSETQ. The CDR3 nucleotides read TGCGCCAGCAGCTTGGGTGGCGGCTATGGCTACACCTTC. Encoded protein: CASSLGGGYGYTF.

For this clone: The same CDR3 also results from other DNA sequences found in this sample. The chain carries TRBV6-5 and TRBJ2-2, with 13 bases lining up with TRBD2. CDR3 length: 16 amino acids. The V gene end was trimmed by 2 bases and the J gene end by 8 bases; junction bases not matched to a gene: 5. From germline, CDR1 is MNHEY and CDR2 SVGAGI. The CDR3 region is CASSYLLAGGTGELFF. The CDR3 coding sequence is TGTGCCAGCAGTTACCTACTAGCGGGGGGGACTGGGGAGCTGTTTTTT.

This chain uses TRBV28 with TRBJ1-5, with D unclear. Looked up from germline, CDR1 is MDHEN and CDR2 is SYDVKM. Trimming pared 5 bases from V and 0 bases from J, leaving 8 bases between. This CDR3 is 14 amino acids long. The CDR3 reads CASSLVPSNQPQHF. The DNA for the CDR3 is TGTGCCAGCAGTCTAGTCCCTAGCAATCAGCCCCAGCATTTT.

The rearrangement links TRBV4-1 to TRBJ2-6; 8 nucleotides match TRBD1. J gave up 0 bases and V 4 bases, and 11 bases lay outside the gene matches. Germline lookup yields CDR1 MGHRA and CDR2 YSYEKL. The CDR3 spans 19 residues. The CDR3 reads CASSRSPGQVFSGANVLTF. CDR3 coding DNA: TGCGCCAGCAGCCGTTCTCCGGGACAGGTTTTCTCTGGGGCCAACGTCCTGACTTTC.

This clone was found a few times. The gene calls are TRBV3-1 (or the pseudogene TRBV3-2) and TRBJ1-2, with TRBD1 identical over 9 bases. With V trimmed by 4 bases and J by 3 bases, 9 bases remained unmatched. The CDR3 extends over 16 amino acids. Germline V gene data show CDR1 as LGHDT and CDR2 as YNNKEL (reference sequence). CDR3 sequence reads: CASSRGDRGFDYGYTF. DNA of the CDR3: TGTGCCAGCAGCCGTGGAGACAGGGGGTTTGACTATGGCTACACCTTC.

The rearrangement uses TRBV9 and TRBJ2-2; a weak D match, TRBD1 (6 bases). V gave up 3 bases and J gave up 4 bases, with 19 bases separating them. The germline gives CDR1 SGDLS, CDR2 YYNGEE. CDR3 length equals 17 residues. The CDR3 reads CASSAPGRGVPTGELFF. DNA for the CDR3: TGTGCCAGCAGCGCCCCTGGCAGGGGCGTCCCCACCGGGGAGCTGTTTTTT.

This chain connects TRBV5-1 to TRBJ1-1; 9 nucleotides match TRBD1. The junction had 4 bases not matched to a gene; V was cut back by 4 bases and J by 3 bases. CDR3 length: 14 amino acids. CDR1 and CDR2 (germline): SGHRS, YFSETQ. The CDR3, as DNA: TGCGCCAGCAGCCCTGGACAGGGGTACACTGAAGCTTTCTTT. This translates into CASSPGQGYTEAFF.

This chain uses TRBV30 with TRBJ2-4; possible D gene TRBD1, 7 bases. V was trimmed by 4 bases and J by 0 bases, leaving 13 bases between them. CDR3 size: 15 residues. The germline V gene has CDR1 GTSNPN and CDR2 SVGIG (reference sequence). CDR3 amino acids: CAWNRQGLAKNIQYF. The CDR3 bases are TGTGCCTGGAATCGACAGGGACTAGCCAAAAACATTCAGTACTTC.

This CDR3 reads CASSVLAVNNEQFF. The DNA for the CDR3 is TGTGCCAGCAGTGTATTAGCGGTTAACAATGAGCAGTTCTTC. This chain joins TRBV25-1 and TRBJ2-1; weak D call: TRBD2 (6 bases). Germline CDR1 MGHDK, CDR2 SYGVNS. V dropped 4 bases and J dropped 5 bases, with 12 bases sitting between them. The length of the CDR3 is 14 residues.

The V and J genes are TRBV5-4 and TRBJ1-2; the D gene is possibly TRBD1 (6 bases). The germline CDR1 and CDR2 sequences are SGHNT and YYREEE (reference sequence). V gave up 2 bases and J gave up 1 base, with 9 bases separating them. This CDR3 is 14 amino acids long. The CDR3: CASSLGGFNYGYTF. In DNA form, the CDR3 reads TGTGCCAGCAGCTTAGGGGGATTTAACTATGGCTACACCTTC.

The rearrangement uses TRBV28 and TRBJ1-4; 7 bases match TRBD1. Trimming removed 5 bases from V and 6 bases from J; junction bases left unmatched: 3. The germline V gene has CDR1 MDHEN and CDR2 SYDVKM. CDR3 length: 13 amino acids. This chain's CDR3 is CASSIGQDEKLFF. CDR3 sequence (DNA): TGTGCCAGCAGTATCGGACAGGATGAAAAACTGTTTTTT.

The rearrangement joins TRBV30 to TRBJ1-5; a weak D match, TRBD1 (5 bases). There are 14 residues in the CDR3. With 0 bases removed from V and 7 bases from J, the gap between germline ends came to 13 bases. The germline gives CDR1 GTSNPN, CDR2 SVGIG (reference sequence). The CDR3 DNA follows: TGTGCCTGGAGTGTTCCCCCAGGGCGCCAGCCCCAGCATTTT. Translation gives CAWSVPPGRQPQHF.

The chain combines TRBV5-1 with TRBJ1-1; D not certain. CDR3 size: 15 residues. V lost 1 base to trimming and J lost 0 bases, with 10 bases between them. Germline V gene data show CDR1 as SGHRS and CDR2 as YFSETQ. The DNA for the CDR3 is TGCGCCAGCAGCTTGACTGCGTTAATGAACACTGAAGCTTTCTTT. As protein: CASSLTALMNTEAFF.

J is TRBJ2-4 and V is TRBV6-1; the D gene is possibly TRBD2 (5 bases). The CDR3 totals 13 residues. From germline, CDR1 is MNHNS and CDR2 SASEGT. The germline V and J ends were trimmed by 2 bases and 9 bases, with 11 bases remaining between them. CDR3: CASSESGGGIQYF. In DNA, the CDR3 is TGTGCCAGCAGTGAATCCGGAGGTGGCATTCAGTACTTC.

The rearrangement links TRBV19 to TRBJ1-1; 8 bases fit TRBD1. The germline CDR1 and CDR2 sequences are LNHDA and SQIVND (reference sequence). The CDR3 covers 13 residues. Unmatched junction bases numbered 12, after V lost 8 bases and J lost 10 bases. CDR3 coding DNA: TGTGCCAGTGAAGGACAGGGCCTACGAGGAGCTTTCTTT. Protein sequence: CASEGQGLRGAFF. The complete variable domain, with remaining parts taken from reference TRBV19 and TRBJ1-1, reads DGGITQSPKYLFRKEGQNVTLSCEQNLNHDAMYWYRQDPGQGLRLIYYSQIVNDFQKGDIAEGYSVSREKKESFPLTVTSAQKNPTAFYLCASEGQGLRGAFFGQGTRLTVV.

The chain employs TRBV30 and TRBJ1-1, with D possibly TRBD1 on 6 matching bases. CDR1 and CDR2 (germline): GTSNPN, SVGIG (reference sequence). V lost 0 bases and J 6 bases, leaving 14 bases between the germline ends. The CDR3 spans 14 residues. The CDR3 region is CAWSVQAGAAEAFF. The CDR3 nucleotides are TGTGCCTGGAGTGTACAGGCAGGGGCGGCTGAAGCTTTCTTT.

V and J are TRBV2 and TRBJ2-1, with 14 bases aligning to TRBD2. The CDR3 contains 14 residues. In germline, CDR1 is SNHLY, CDR2 FYNNEI. V shed 8 bases, J shed 10 bases, and the junction held 7 bases outside the gene matches. Here the CDR3 DNA reads TGTGCCAGCTCTGGGGGACTAGCGGGAGTCGAGCAGTTCTTC. This translates into CASSGGLAGVEQFF.

The chain joins TRBV5-8 to TRBJ2-5; no firm D call. This CDR3 contains 12 residues. Per the germline V gene, CDR1 is SGHTS and CDR2 is YDEGEE. V lost 3 bases and J 5 bases, leaving 8 bases between the germline ends. The CDR3 loop is CASSYTLETQYF. The CDR3 region has the DNA TGTGCCAGCAGCTACACGTTGGAGACCCAGTACTTC.

The gene calls are TRBV9 and TRBJ2-1; maybe TRBD2 (5 bases). V was cut by 0 bases and J by 5 bases, with 18 bases left in between. The germline V gene has CDR1 SGDLS and CDR2 YYNGEE. The CDR3 runs to 17 residues. The CDR3 sequence: CASSVGLDSILNNEQFF. CDR3 DNA: TGTGCCAGCAGCGTAGGTCTGGACTCAATTTTAAACAATGAGCAGTTCTTC. Full variable domain (missing parts from reference TRBV9 and TRBJ2-1): DSGVTQTPKHLITATGQRVTLRCSPRSGDLSVYWYQQSLDQGLQFLIQYYNGEERAKGNILERFSAQQFPDLHSELNLSSLELGDSALYFCASSVGLDSILNNEQFFGPGTRLTVL.

The chain couples TRBV2 to TRBJ1-2; D is ambiguous. The germline V and J ends were trimmed by 1 base and 5 bases, with 5 bases remaining between them. This CDR3 is built from 12 residues. Germline V gene data show CDR1 as SNHLY and CDR2 as FYNNEI. CDR3 DNA: TGTGCCAGCAGTGAAGGAGGATATGGCTACACCTTC. Encoded protein: CASSEGGYGYTF.